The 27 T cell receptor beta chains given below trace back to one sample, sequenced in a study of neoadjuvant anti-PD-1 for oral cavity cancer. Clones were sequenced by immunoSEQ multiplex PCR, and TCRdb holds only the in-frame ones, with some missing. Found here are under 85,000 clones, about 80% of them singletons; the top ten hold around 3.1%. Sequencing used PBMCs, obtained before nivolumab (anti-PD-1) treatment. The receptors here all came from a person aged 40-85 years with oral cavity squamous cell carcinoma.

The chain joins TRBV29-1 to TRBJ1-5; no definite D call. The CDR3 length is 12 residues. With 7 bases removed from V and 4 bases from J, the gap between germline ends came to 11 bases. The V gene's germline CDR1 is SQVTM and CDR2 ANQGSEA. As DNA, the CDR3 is TGCAGCGCCAAGGGTCCGAATCAGCCCCAGCATTTT. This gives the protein CSAKGPNQPQHF.

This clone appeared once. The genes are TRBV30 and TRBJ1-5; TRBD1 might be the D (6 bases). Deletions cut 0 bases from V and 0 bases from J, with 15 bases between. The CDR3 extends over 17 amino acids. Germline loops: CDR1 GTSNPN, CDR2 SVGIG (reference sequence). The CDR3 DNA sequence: TGTGCCTGGAGTGTAGAGGGAAGGGGGTATAGCAATCAGCCCCAGCATTTT. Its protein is CAWSVEGRGYSNQPQHF.

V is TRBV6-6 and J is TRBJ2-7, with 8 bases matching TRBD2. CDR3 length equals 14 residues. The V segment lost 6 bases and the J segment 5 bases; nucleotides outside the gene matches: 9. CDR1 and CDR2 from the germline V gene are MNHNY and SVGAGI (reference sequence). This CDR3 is CASSPGSGRHEQYF. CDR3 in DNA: TGTGCCAGCAGCCCGGGGAGCGGGAGACACGAGCAGTACTTC.

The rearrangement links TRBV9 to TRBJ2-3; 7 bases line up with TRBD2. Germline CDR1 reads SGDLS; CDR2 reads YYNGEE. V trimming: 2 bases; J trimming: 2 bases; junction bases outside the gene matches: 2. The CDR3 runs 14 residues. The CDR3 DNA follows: TGTGCCAGCAGCGTGGCGGGAGCCACAGATACGCAGTATTTT. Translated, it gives CASSVAGATDTQYF.

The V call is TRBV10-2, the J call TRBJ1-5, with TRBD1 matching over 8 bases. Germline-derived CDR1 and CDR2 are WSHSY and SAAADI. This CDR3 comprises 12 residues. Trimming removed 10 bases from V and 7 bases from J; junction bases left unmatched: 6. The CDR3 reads CAIGQGGQPQHF. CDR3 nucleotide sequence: TGCGCCATAGGACAGGGAGGCCAGCCCCAGCATTTT.

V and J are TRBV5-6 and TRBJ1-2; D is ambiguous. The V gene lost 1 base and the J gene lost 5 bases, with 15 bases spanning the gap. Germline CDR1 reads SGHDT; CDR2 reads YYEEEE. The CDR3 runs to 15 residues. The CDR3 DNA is TGTGCCAGCAGCTTGAACACACGAGGGCTTTATGGCTACACCTTC. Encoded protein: CASSLNTRGLYGYTF. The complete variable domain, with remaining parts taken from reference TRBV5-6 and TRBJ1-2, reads DAGVTQSPTHLIKTRGQQVTLRCSPKSGHDTVSWYQQALGQGPQFIFQYYEEEERQRGNFPDRFSGHQFPNYSSELNVNALLLGDSALYLCASSLNTRGLYGYTFGSGTRLTVV.

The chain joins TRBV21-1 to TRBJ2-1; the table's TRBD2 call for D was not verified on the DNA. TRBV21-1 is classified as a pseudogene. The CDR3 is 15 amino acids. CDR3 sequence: CASRGGYDMHNEQFF. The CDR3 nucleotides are TGTGCCAGCCGGGGGGGCTACGACATGCACAATGAGCAGTTCTTC.

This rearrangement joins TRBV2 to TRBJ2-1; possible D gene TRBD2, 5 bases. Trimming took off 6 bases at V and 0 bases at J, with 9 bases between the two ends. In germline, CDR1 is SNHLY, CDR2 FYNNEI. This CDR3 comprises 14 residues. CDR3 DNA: TGTGCCAGCAGGGACTTGAGCTCCTACAATGAGCAGTTCTTC. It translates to CASRDLSSYNEQFF.

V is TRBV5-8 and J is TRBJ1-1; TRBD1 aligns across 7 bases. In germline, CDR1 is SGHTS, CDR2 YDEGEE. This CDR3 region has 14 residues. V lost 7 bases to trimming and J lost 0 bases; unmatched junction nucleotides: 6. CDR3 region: CASLQTGMNTEAFF. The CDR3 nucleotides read TGTGCCAGCCTCCAGACAGGGATGAACACTGAAGCTTTCTTT. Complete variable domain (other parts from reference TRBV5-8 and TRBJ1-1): EAGVTQSPTHLIKTRGQQATLRCSPISGHTSVYWYQQALGLGLQFLLWYDEGEERNRGNFPPRFSGRQFPNYSSELNVNALELEDSALYLCASLQTGMNTEAFFGQGTRLTVV.

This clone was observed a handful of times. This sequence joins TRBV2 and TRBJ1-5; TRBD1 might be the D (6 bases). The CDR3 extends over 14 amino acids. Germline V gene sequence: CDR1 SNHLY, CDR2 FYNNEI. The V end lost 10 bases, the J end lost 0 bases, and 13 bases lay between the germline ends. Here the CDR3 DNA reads TGTGCCACCTCTAGGACAGATAGCAATCAGCCCCAGCATTTT. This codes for CATSRTDSNQPQHF.

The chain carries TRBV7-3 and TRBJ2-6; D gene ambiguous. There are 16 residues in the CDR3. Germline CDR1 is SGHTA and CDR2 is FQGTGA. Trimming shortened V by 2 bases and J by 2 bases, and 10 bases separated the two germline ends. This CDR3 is CASSLPTPTGANVLTF. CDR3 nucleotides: TGTGCCAGCAGCTTACCCACACCCACTGGGGCCAACGTCCTGACTTTC.

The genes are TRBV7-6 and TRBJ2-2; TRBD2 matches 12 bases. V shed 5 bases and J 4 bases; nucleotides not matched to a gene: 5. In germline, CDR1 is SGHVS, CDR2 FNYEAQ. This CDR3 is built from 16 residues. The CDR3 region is CASSRRTSGATGELFF. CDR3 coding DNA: TGTGCCAGCAGCCGGCGGACTAGCGGGGCCACCGGGGAGCTGTTTTTT.

The CDR3 region is CASSYSRVVSYNEQFF. CDR3 nucleotide sequence: TGTGCCAGCAGTTACTCGAGAGTAGTTAGCTACAATGAGCAGTTCTTC. The V call is TRBV6-5, the J call TRBJ2-1; D gene ambiguous. The CDR3 covers 16 residues. The germline V and J ends were trimmed by 0 bases and 3 bases, with 12 bases remaining between them. Per the germline V gene, CDR1 is MNHEY and CDR2 is SVGAGI.

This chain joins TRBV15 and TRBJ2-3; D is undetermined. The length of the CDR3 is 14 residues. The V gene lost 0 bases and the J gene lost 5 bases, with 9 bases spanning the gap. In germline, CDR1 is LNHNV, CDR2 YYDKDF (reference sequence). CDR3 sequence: CATSREAVGDTQYF. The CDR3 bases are TGTGCCACCAGCAGAGAAGCAGTTGGAGATACGCAGTATTTT.

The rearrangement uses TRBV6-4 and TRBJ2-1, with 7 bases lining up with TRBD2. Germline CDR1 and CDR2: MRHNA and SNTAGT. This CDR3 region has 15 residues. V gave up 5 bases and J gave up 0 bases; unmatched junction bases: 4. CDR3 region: CASSRDYNSYNEQFF. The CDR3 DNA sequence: TGTGCCAGCAGTAGGGACTACAACTCCTACAATGAGCAGTTCTTC.

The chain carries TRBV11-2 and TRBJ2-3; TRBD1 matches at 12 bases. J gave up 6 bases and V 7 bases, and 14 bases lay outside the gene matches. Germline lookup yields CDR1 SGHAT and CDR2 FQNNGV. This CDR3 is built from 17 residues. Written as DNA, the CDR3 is TGTGCCAGCACCAAAGCCCCCGGGACAGGGGGCGCCGATACGCAGTATTTT. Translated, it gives CASTKAPGTGGADTQYF.

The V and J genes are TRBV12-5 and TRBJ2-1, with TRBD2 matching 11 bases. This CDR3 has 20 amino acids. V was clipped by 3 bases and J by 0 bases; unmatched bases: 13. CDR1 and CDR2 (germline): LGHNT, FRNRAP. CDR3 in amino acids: CASGLLRTSGWGGSYNEQFF. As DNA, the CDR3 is TGTGCTAGTGGTTTACTCCGGACTAGCGGGTGGGGGGGCTCCTACAATGAGCAGTTCTTC. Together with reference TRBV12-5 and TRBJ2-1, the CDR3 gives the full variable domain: DARVTQTPRHKVTEMGQEVTMRCQPILGHNTVFWYRQTMMQGLELLAYFRNRAPLDDSGMPKDRFSAEMPDATLATLKIQPSEPRDSAVYFCASGLLRTSGWGGSYNEQFFGPGTRLTVL.

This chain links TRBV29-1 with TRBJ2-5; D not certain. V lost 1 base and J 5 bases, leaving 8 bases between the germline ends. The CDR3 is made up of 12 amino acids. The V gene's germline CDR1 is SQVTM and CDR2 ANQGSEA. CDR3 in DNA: TGCAGCGTTGAAGTAGGATGGGAGACCCAGTACTTC. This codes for CSVEVGWETQYF.

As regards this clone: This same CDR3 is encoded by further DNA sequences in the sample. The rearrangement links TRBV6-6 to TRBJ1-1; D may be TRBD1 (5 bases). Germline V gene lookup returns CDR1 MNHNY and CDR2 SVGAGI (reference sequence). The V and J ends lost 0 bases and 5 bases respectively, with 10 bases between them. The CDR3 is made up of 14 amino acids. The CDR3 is CASSYSGGSTEAFF. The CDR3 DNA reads TGTGCCAGCAGTTACTCTGGGGGGTCTACTGAAGCTTTCTTT.

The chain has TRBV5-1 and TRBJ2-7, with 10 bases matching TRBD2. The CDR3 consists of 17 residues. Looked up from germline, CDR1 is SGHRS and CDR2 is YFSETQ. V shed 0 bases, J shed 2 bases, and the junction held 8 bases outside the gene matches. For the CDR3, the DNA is TGCGCCAGCAGCTTGGTGGCTAGCGGGAGTGGTCCCTACGAGCAGTACTTC. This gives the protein CASSLVASGSGPYEQYF.

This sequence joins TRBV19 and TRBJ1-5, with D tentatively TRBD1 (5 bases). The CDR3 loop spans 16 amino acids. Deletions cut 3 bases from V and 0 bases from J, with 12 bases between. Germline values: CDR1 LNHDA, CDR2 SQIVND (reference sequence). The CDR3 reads CASSMGTTYSNQPQHF. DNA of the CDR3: TGTGCCAGTAGTATGGGGACGACGTATAGCAATCAGCCCCAGCATTTT.

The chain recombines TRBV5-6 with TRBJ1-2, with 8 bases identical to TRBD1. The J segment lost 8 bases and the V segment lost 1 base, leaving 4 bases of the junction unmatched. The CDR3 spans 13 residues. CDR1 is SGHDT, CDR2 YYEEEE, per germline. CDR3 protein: CASSLQGASGYTF. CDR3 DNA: TGTGCCAGCAGCTTGCAGGGGGCGAGCGGCTACACCTTC.

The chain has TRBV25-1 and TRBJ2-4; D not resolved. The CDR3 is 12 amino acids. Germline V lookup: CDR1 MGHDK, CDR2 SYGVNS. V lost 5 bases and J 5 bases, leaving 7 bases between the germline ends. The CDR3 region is CASSRAENIQYF. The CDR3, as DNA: TGTGCCAGCAGTAGGGCCGAAAACATTCAGTACTTC.

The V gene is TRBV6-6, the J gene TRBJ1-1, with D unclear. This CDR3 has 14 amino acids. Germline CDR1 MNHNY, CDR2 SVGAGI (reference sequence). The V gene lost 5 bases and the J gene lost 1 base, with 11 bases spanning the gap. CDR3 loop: CASSPPPANTEAFF. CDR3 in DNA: TGTGCCAGCAGTCCACCTCCCGCGAACACTGAAGCTTTCTTT.

CDR3 sequence (DNA): TGTGCCAGCAAAGATGTCCGGACAGCTTACGGTGAAGCTTTCTTT. It specifies CASKDVRTAYGEAFF. The chain employs TRBV11-2 and TRBJ1-1, with a possible D match to TRBD1 (6 bases). The CDR3 runs to 15 residues. V was shortened by 7 bases and J by 7 bases, with 22 bases between the two germline ends. The V gene's germline CDR1 is SGHAT and CDR2 FQNNGV.

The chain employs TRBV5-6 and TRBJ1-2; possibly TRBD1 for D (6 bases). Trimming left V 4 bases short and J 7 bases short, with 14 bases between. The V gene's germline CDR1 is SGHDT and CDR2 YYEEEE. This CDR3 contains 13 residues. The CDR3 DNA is TGTGCCAGCAGCACCGGGACAATCGGTGGCTACACCTTC. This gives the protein CASSTGTIGGYTF.

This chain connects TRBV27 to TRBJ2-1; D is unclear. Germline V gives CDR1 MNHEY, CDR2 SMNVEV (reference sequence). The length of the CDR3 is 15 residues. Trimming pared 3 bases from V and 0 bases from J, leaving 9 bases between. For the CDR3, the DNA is TGTGCCAGCAGTTTCGTCTCCAGCTCCTACAATGAGCAGTTCTTC. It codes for CASSFVSSSYNEQFF.